A selection of T cell receptor beta chains follows, all from one sample in a study of blood T cell repertoires in COVID-19. Repertoires were generated with immunoSEQ multiplex PCR, while TCRdb's copy carries only in-frame clones and drops some. The sample yields approximately 300,000 clones, 90% to 95% seen once. The sequenced sample was PBMCs or T cells enriched from blood (not recorded which). These receptors were obtained from a woman in her 30s who had been exposed to COVID-19. Each CDR3 is given with its conserved first and last residue. The D gene is left open where the match is weak. Only part of the rows carry a size: once, few, many, or a class if the clone is expanded.

j_call: TRBJ1-1
v_call: TRBV5-4
d_call: NA
clone_size: NA
cdr3_aa: CASSLVDRLNTEAFF
cdr3_nt: TGTGCCAGCAGCTTGGTTGACAGGTTGAACACTGAAGCTTTCTTT

j_call: TRBJ2-5
v_call: TRBV3-1/TRBV3-2
d_call: TRBD2
clone_size: NA
cdr3_aa: CASSLGLAGGQETQYF
cdr3_nt: TGTGCCAGCAGCCTGGGACTAGCGGGGGGACAAGAGACCCAGTACTTC

j_call: TRBJ1-3
v_call: TRBV5-1
d_call: TRBD1
clone_size: once
cdr3_aa: CASSGAGGTASGNTIYF
cdr3_nt: TGCGCCAGCAGCGGAGCGGGTGGGACAGCATCTGGAAACACCATATATTTT

j_call: TRBJ1-3
v_call: TRBV11-3
d_call: NA
clone_size: NA
cdr3_aa: CASSLAGGYSGNTIYF
cdr3_nt: TGTGCCAGCAGCTTAGCGGGGGGATACTCTGGAAACACCATATATTTT

j_call: TRBJ2-3
v_call: TRBV6-5
d_call: TRBD2
clone_size: NA
cdr3_aa: CASSGLADTQYF
cdr3_nt: TGTGCCAGCTCCGGACTAGCAGATACGCAGTATTTT

j_call: TRBJ1-1
v_call: TRBV4-1
d_call: NA
clone_size: NA
cdr3_aa: CASSRGREWTEAFF
cdr3_nt: TGCGCCAGCAGCCGCGGCCGGGAATGGACTGAAGCTTTCTTT

j_call: TRBJ1-2
v_call: TRBV12-3/TRBV12-4
d_call: NA
clone_size: NA
cdr3_aa: CASSPRRNYGYTF
cdr3_nt: TGTGCCAGCAGTCCTCGGAGGAACTATGGCTACACCTTC

j_call: TRBJ1-1
v_call: TRBV19
d_call: NA
clone_size: few
cdr3_aa: CASSRDRETNTEAFF
cdr3_nt: TGTGCCAGTAGTCGGGATAGGGAAACGAACACTGAAGCTTTCTTT

j_call: TRBJ2-2
v_call: TRBV7-2
d_call: TRBD1
clone_size: NA
cdr3_aa: CASSLTRTGKNTGELFF
cdr3_nt: TGTGCCAGCAGCTTAACCCGGACAGGGAAAAACACCGGGGAGCTGTTTTTT

j_call: TRBJ2-3
v_call: TRBV7-9
d_call: TRBD2
clone_size: NA
cdr3_aa: CASSLARFREGVGTDTQYF
cdr3_nt: TGTGCCAGCAGCTTAGCGCGATTTCGGGAGGGTGTGGGCACAGATACGCAGTATTTT

j_call: TRBJ2-7
v_call: TRBV5-4
d_call: TRBD2
clone_size: NA
cdr3_aa: CASSLAAAGGVYEQYF
cdr3_nt: TGTGCCAGCAGCTTGGCCGCGGCGGGGGGAGTCTACGAGCAGTACTTC